A selection of T cell receptor beta chains follows, all from one sample in a study of T cell changes during pregnancy in multiple sclerosis. Sequencing used immunoSEQ multiplex PCR; TCRdb keeps in-frame clones, though not all of them. The sample yields around 45,000 clones, 90% to 95% seen once. The material was CD4+ T cells from peripheral blood mononuclear cells, obtained before pregnancy. These TCRs come from a female donor with multiple sclerosis, enrolled in a pregnancy study. Each CDR3 is given with its conserved first and last residue. The D gene is left open where the match is weak. Clone size is shown for a subset of rows, as once, few, many or a class of expanded clone.

.	TRBJ2-1	TRBV7-7	once	CASSLAAGNNEQFF	TGTGCCAGCAGCTTAGCAGCAGGTAATAATGAGCAGTTCTTC
.	TRBJ1-1	TRBV19	.	CASSNLGWTEKAEAFF	TGTGCCAGTAGTAATTTAGGTTGGACAGAAAAGGCTGAAGCTTTCTTT
.	TRBJ2-7	TRBV7-2	.	CASSSSFYEQYF	TGTGCCAGCAGCTCCTCTTTCTACGAGCAGTACTTC
TRBD1	TRBJ1-2	TRBV29-1	.	CSVSPGQGFYGYTF	TGCAGCGTGAGCCCGGGACAGGGGTTCTATGGCTACACCTTC
TRBD1	TRBJ1-2	TRBV2	.	CASGTGVSPYGYTF	TGTGCCAGCGGGACAGGGGTATCCCCTTATGGCTACACCTTC
TRBD1	TRBJ1-1	TRBV6-1	.	CASSRQGSMNTEAFF	TGTGCCAGCAGTAGACAGGGGTCCATGAACACTGAAGCTTTCTTT
TRBD1	TRBJ1-6	TRBV6-5	.	CASSWDRMNSPLHF	TGTGCCAGCAGTTGGGACAGGATGAATTCACCCCTCCACTTT
TRBD1	TRBJ1-2	TRBV6-1	.	CASSEDRGTYGYTF	TGTGCCAGCAGCGAGGACAGGGGAACATATGGCTACACCTTC
.	TRBJ1-5	TRBV15	.	CATSRDLGRLYSNQPQHF	TGTGCCACCAGCAGAGATCTGGGGCGCCTTTATAGCAATCAGCCCCAGCATTTT
.	TRBJ1-2	TRBV25-1	medium-sized	CASTPTGAQGTNYGYTF	TGTGCCAGCACCCCTACGGGCGCCCAGGGGACTAACTATGGCTACACCTTC
.	TRBJ1-2	TRBV29-1	.	CSVEDTGNYGYTF	TGCAGCGTTGAAGATACAGGGAACTATGGCTACACCTTC
TRBD1	TRBJ2-7	TRBV18	.	CASSPLPPASNRGAYEQYF	TGTGCCAGCTCACCACTACCGCCGGCTTCCAACAGGGGCGCCTACGAGCAGTACTTC
.	TRBJ1-6	TRBV7-2	few	CASSLALDSPLHF	TGTGCCAGCAGCTTGGCGCTAGACTCACCCCTCCACTTT
TRBD2	TRBJ2-7	TRBV19	.	CASRGGYEQYF	TGTGCCAGTCGGGGGGGTTACGAGCAGTACTTC
.	TRBJ1-2	TRBV19	.	CASSRSPTDYGYTF	TGTGCCAGTAGTAGATCCCCTACGGACTATGGCTACACCTTC
.	TRBJ1-4	TRBV7-9	.	CASSSANWGDEKLFF	TGTGCCAGCAGCTCTGCTAACTGGGGAGATGAAAAACTGTTTTTT
TRBD2	TRBJ2-7	TRBV5-1	once	CASTRTSGSYEQYF	TGCGCCAGCACCCGGACTAGCGGGAGCTACGAGCAGTACTTC
.	TRBJ1-3	TRBV10-3	.	CAISEGGSNSGNTIYF	TGTGCCATCAGTGAGGGAGGGAGTAACTCTGGAAACACCATATATTTT
.	TRBJ2-5	TRBV5-6	.	CASSWGDLQETQYF	TGTGCCAGCAGCTGGGGGGATCTTCAAGAGACCCAGTACTTC
.	TRBJ2-7	TRBV18	once	CASSPPGGEYEQYF	TGTGCCAGCTCACCACCAGGGGGTGAATACGAGCAGTACTTC
TRBD1	TRBJ1-6	TRBV30	.	CAWGTGGISPLHF	TGTGCCTGGGGGACAGGGGGGATTTCACCCCTCCACTTT
.	TRBJ1-2	TRBV7-9	once	CASSLEASGYGYTF	TGTGCCAGCAGCTTAGAGGCGTCAGGCTATGGCTACACCTTC
TRBD2	TRBJ2-7	TRBV19	.	CASSTRGGLDEQYF	TGTGCCAGTAGCACACGGGGGGGGCTGGACGAGCAGTACTTC
TRBD1	TRBJ1-2	TRBV10-3	.	CAIAGQENDDGYTF	TGTGCCATAGCCGGACAGGAGAATGATGATGGCTACACCTTC
.	TRBJ1-3	TRBV7-6	.	CASSLAADSRRLF	TGTGCCAGCAGCTTAGCGGCGGACAGCCGCCGATTGTTT
.	TRBJ1-6	TRBV7-2	.	CASSLGGYNSPLHF	TGTGCCAGCAGCTTAGGCGGATATAATTCACCCCTCCACTTT
.	TRBJ1-2	TRBV6-4	once	CASSSPGGGYTF	TGTGCCAGCAGCTCCCCGGGGGGAGGCTACACCTTC
.	TRBJ1-2	TRBV10-3	once	CAISDTPVAGANYGYTF	TGTGCCATCAGTGACACCCCAGTGGCTGGAGCTAACTATGGCTACACCTTC
TRBD2	TRBJ2-3	TRBV4-1	.	CASSQSGLAGGSDTQYF	TGCGCCAGCAGCCAATCGGGACTAGCGGGGGGATCAGATACGCAGTATTTT
.	TRBJ1-6	TRBV9	.	CASSVSPGGNSPLHF	TGTGCCAGCAGCGTCTCCCCCGGCGGGAATTCACCCCTCCACTTT
TRBD1	TRBJ2-7	TRBV7-9	.	CASSGGQGYAYEQYF	TGTGCCAGCAGCGGGGGACAGGGTTATGCCTACGAGCAGTACTTC
.	TRBJ1-2	TRBV6-1	.	CASTLGQISNYGYTF	TGTGCCAGCACCCTCGGACAGATTTCTAACTATGGCTACACCTTC
TRBD1	TRBJ2-6	TRBV6-6	.	CASGTGVAGANVLTF	TGTGCCAGCGGTACAGGGGTGGCTGGGGCCAACGTCCTGACTTTC
.	TRBJ1-6	TRBV19	.	CASIGRGLRNSPLHF	TGTGCCAGTATCGGTCGGGGGTTGAGGAATTCACCCCTCCACTTT
.	TRBJ1-5	TRBV6-5	.	CASSYWRDSNQPQHF	TGTGCCAGCAGTTACTGGCGGGATAGCAATCAGCCCCAGCATTTT
TRBD1	TRBJ1-2	TRBV29-1	.	CSVEVTGDAGYTF	TGCAGCGTTGAAGTAACAGGGGATGCTGGCTACACCTTC
.	TRBJ1-5	TRBV7-9	.	CASSVEDSPDQPQHF	TGTGCCAGCAGCGTAGAAGACAGCCCCGATCAGCCCCAGCATTTT
.	TRBJ1-4	TRBV19	.	CASKTTGGGPTNEKLFF	TGTGCCAGTAAAACAACGGGGGGGGGCCCAACTAATGAAAAACTGTTTTTT
TRBD2	TRBJ2-3	TRBV9	.	CASSVGVSGGAGGSTDTQYF	TGTGCCAGCAGCGTAGGCGTTAGTGGGGGAGCGGGGGGAAGCACAGATACGCAGTATTTT
TRBD2	TRBJ2-1	TRBV9	once	CASSVDPPSGVYNEQFF	TGTGCCAGCAGCGTAGATCCCCCTAGCGGGGTATACAATGAGCAGTTCTTC